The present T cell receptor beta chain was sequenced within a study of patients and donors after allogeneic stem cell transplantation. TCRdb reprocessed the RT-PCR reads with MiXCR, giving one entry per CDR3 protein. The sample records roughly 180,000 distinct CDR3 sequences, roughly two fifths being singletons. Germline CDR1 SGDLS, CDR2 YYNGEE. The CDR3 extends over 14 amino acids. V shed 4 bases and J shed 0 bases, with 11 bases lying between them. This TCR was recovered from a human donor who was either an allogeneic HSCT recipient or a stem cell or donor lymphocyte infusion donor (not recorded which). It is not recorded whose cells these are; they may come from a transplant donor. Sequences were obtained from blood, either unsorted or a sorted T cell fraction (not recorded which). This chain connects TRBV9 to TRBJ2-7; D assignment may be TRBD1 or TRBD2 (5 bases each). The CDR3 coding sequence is TGTGCCAGCAGCCCTCCAGGGAGCTCCTACGAGCAGTACTTC. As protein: CASSPPGSSYEQYF. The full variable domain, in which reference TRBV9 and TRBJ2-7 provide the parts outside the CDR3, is DSGVTQTPKHLITATGQRVTLRCSPRSGDLSVYWYQQSLDQGLQFLIQYYNGEERAKGNILERFSAQQFPDLHSELNLSSLELGDSALYFCASSPPGSSYEQYFGPGTRLTVT.